This T cell receptor (beta chain) emerged from a study of beta chain features in type 1 diabetes. Study-wide context: Cell yields, gender and age were comparable in patients and healthy donors.

On this clone itself: The antigen remains unidentified.

Overall study results and limits: Since sequencing was performed on cDNA, cells with high TCR expression could be over-represented. Across all four CD4+ subsets, people with type 1 diabetes showed modestly shorter TCRB CDR3s. Naive, central memory and regulatory TCRB repertoires appeared more similar among patients than healthy donors.

V was shortened by 1 base and J by 0 bases, with 9 bases between the two germline ends. The CDR3 is 15 amino acids. Germline V gives CDR1 SGHTA, CDR2 FQGNSA. As every portion of the isolated RNA was reverse transcribed, the sequencing read expressed TCRB transcripts. TCRdb's table, derived via immunoSEQ multiplex PCR, lists solely in-frame clones and lacks some. This sample has more than 250,000 clones, with about 15% found just once. The sequence was obtained from a man younger than 35 with type 1 diabetes. The sample comprised naive CD4+ T cells from blood. The V gene is TRBV7-2, the J gene TRBJ1-2, with D hard to call. This CDR3 reads CASSLESVANYGYTF. The CDR3 DNA reads TGTGCCAGCAGCTTAGAATCTGTAGCTAACTATGGCTACACCTTC.